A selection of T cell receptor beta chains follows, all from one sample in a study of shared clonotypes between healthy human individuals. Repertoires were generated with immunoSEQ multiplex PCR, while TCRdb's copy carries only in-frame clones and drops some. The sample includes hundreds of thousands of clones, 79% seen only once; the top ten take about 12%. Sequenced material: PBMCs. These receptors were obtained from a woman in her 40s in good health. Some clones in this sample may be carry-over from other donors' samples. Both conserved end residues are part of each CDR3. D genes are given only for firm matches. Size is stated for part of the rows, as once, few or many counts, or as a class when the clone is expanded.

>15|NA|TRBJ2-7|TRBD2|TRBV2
TGTGCCAGCAGTGAAGAGTTGGGAGGGTTCTACGAGCAGTACTTC
CASSEELGGFYEQYF
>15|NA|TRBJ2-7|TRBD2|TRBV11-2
TGTGCCAGCAGCCCACGGACTAGCGGGAACTACGAGCAGTACTTC
CASSPRTSGNYEQYF
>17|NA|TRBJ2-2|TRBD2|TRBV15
TGTGCCACCAGGGGCAGTCCAGCGGGATGGAACACCGGGGAGCTGTTTTTT
CATRGSPAGWNTGELFF
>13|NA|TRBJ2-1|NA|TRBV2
TGTGCCAGCAGGGAGGGAGAGTACAATGAGCAGTTCTTC
CASREGEYNEQFF
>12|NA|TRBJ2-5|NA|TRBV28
TGTGCCAGCAGTAAGCTTCGGGACAACCAGTACTTC
CASSKLRDNQYF
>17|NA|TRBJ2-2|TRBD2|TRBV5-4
TGTGCCAGCAGCCCCTCGTCTAGCGGGTGGGACACCGGGGAGCTGTTTTTT
CASSPSSSGWDTGELFF
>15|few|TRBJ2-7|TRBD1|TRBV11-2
TGTGCCAGCAGCTTTCAGGGGGCGCCCGGCTACGAGCAGTACTTC
CASSFQGAPGYEQYF
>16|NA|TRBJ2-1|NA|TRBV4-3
TGCGCCAGCAGCCCTGTGGGGGCCCCCCTTGTCAATGAGCAGTTCTTC
CASSPVGAPLVNEQFF
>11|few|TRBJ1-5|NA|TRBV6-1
TGTGCCAGCAGCCGGAATCAGCCCCAGCATTTT
CASSRNQPQHF
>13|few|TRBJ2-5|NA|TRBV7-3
TGTGCCAGCAGCTTAACGGTACAAGAGACCCAGTACTTC
CASSLTVQETQYF
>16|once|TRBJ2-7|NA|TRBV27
TGTGCCAGCAGTCCGTTCGATAGGTACCCAAAGGGTGTGCAGTACTTC
CASSPFDRYPKGVQYF
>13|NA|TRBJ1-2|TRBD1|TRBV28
TGTGCCAGCAGTTCGGGACAGAGCTATGGCTACACCTTC
CASSSGQSYGYTF
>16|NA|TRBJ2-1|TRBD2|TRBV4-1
TGCGCCAGCAGCCAAGTAGGGACTAGCGGGAGGAGTGAGCAGTTCTTC
CASSQVGTSGRSEQFF
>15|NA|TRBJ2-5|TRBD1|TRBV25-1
TGTGCCAGCAGTGGGGGACAGGGGCCACAAGAGACCCAGTACTTC
CASSGGQGPQETQYF
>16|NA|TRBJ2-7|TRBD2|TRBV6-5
TGTGCCAGCAGTAACTATCGACTAGCGGGAGTGAGCGAGCAGTACTTC
CASSNYRLAGVSEQYF
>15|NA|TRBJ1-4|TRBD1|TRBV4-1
TGCGCCAGCAGCCAAGAGGGGACAGGAGGTGAAAAACTGTTTTTT
CASSQEGTGGEKLFF
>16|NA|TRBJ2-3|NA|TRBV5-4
TGTGCCAGCAAAGGACAGGTCGGGTTGGGACTACATACGCAGTATTTT
CASKGQVGLGLHTQYF
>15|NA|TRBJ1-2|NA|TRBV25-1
TGTGCCAGCAGTGATAGCACCTCCTGGGCCTATGGCTACACCTTC
CASSDSTSWAYGYTF
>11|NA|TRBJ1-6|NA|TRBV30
TGTGCCCGCGGGGGCGATACACCCCTCCACTTT
CARGGDTPLHF
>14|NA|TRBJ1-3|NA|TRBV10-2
TGCGCCAGCAGTGTACAGACAACTGGAAACACCATATATTTT
CASSVQTTGNTIYF
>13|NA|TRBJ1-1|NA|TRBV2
TGTGCCAGCAGGCTGACGGCGAACACTGAAGCTTTCTTT
CASRLTANTEAFF
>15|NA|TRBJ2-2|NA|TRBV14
TGTGCCAGCAGCCAAGATGCAGGGGCCACCGGGGAGCTGTTTTTT
CASSQDAGATGELFF
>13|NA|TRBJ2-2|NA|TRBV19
TGTGCCAGTAGCCCCCTTTCGACCGGGGAGCTGTTTTTT
CASSPLSTGELFF
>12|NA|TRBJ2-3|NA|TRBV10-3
TGTGCCATCAGTGACTACACAGATACGCAGTATTTT
CAISDYTDTQYF
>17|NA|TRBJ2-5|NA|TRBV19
TGTGCCAGTAGTATGGAGGGTTTAGGGAGGGGGCAAGAGACCCAGTACTTC
CASSMEGLGRGQETQYF
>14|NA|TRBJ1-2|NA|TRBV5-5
TGTGCCAGCAGCTTGGGACGCAGCGGTGGTGGCTACACCTTC
CASSLGRSGGGYTF
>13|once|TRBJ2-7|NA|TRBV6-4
TGTGCCAGCAGTGGTCCCGGGAACCACGAGCAGTACTTC
CASSGPGNHEQYF